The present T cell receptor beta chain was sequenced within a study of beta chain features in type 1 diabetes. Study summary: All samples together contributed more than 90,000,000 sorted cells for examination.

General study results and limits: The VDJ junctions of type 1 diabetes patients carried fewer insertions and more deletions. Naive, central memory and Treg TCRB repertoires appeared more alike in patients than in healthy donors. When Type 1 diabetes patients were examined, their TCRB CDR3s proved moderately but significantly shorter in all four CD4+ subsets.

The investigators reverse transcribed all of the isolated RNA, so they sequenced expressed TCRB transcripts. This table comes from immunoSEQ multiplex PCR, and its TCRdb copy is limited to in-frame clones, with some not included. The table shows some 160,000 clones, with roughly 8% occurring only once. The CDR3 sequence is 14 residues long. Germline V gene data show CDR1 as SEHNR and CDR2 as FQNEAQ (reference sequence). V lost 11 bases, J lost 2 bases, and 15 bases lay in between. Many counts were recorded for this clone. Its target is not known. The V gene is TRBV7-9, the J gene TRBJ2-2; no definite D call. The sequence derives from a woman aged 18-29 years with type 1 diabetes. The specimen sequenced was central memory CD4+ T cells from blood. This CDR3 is CAGLSGLNTGELFF. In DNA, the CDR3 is TGTGCCGGCCTTTCGGGTCTTAACACCGGGGAGCTGTTTTTT.